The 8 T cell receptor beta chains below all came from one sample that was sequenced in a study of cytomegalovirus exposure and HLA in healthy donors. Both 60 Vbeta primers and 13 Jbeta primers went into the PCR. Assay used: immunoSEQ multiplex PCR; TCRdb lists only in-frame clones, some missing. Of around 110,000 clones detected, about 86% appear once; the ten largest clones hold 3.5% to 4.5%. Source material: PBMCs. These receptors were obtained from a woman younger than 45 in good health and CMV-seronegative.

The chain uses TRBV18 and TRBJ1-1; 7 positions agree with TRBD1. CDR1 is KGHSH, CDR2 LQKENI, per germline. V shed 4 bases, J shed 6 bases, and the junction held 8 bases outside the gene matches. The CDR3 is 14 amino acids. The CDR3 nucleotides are TGTGCCAGCTCACGTTTAACAGGGGAATCTGAAGCTTTCTTT. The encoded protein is CASSRLTGESEAFF.

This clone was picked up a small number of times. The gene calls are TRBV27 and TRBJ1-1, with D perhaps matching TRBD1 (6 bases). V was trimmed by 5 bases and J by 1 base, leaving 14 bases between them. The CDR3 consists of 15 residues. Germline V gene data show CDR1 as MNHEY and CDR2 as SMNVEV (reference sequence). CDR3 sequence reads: CASSEHWTANTEAFF. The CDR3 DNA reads TGTGCCAGCAGTGAACACTGGACAGCGAACACTGAAGCTTTCTTT.

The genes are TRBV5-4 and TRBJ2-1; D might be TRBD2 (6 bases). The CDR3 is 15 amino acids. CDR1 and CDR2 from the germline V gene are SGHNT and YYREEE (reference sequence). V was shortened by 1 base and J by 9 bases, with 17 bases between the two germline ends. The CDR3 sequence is CASSLPGRKASEQFF. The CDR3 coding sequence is TGTGCCAGCAGCTTGCCCGGGAGAAAGGCCAGTGAGCAGTTCTTC. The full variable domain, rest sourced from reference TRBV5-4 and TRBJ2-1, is ETGVTQSPTHLIKTRGQQVTLRCSSQSGHNTVSWYQQALGQGPQFIFQYYREEENGRGNFPPRFSGLQFPNYSSELNVNALELDDSALYLCASSLPGRKASEQFFGPGTRLTVL.

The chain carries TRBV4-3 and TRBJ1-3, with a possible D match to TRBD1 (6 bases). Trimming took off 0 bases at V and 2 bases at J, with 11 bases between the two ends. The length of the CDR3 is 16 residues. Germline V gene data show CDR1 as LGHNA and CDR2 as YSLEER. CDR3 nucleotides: TGCGCCAGCAGCCAAGAGGCGGGGGCTCCTGGAAACACCATATATTTT. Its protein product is CASSQEAGAPGNTIYF.

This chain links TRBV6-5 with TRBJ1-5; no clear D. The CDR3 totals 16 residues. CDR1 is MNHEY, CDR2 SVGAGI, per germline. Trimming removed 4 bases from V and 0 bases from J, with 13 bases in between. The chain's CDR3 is CASSFTAGDSNQPQHF. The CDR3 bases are TGTGCCAGCAGTTTCACAGCGGGCGATAGCAATCAGCCCCAGCATTTT.

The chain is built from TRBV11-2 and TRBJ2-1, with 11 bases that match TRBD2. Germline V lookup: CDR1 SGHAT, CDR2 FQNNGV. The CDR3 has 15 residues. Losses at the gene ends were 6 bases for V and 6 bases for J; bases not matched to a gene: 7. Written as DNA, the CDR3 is TGTGCCAGCAGTTCTGTTAGCGGGAGGGGCAATGAGCAGTTCTTC. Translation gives CASSSVSGRGNEQFF.

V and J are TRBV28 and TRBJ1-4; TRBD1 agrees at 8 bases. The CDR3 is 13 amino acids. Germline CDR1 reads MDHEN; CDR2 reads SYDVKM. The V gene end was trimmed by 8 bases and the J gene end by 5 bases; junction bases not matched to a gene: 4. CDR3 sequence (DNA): TGTGCCAGCTTAGGACAGGGCAATGAAAAACTGTTTTTT. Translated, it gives CASLGQGNEKLFF.

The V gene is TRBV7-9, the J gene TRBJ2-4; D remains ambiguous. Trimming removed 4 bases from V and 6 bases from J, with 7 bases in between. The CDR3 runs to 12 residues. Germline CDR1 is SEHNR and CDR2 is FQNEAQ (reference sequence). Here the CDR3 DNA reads TGTGCCAGCAGCTCCCAGATAAACATTCAGTACTTC. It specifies CASSSQINIQYF.